These T cell receptor beta chains were read from a single sample in a study of post-analysis software for immune sequencing data. From the PCR reads, TCRdb called clonotypes with MiXCR, one entry per CDR3 protein. Seen here are hundreds of thousands of distinct CDR3 sequences, roughly half observed once, and the top ten hold roughly 4.4%. What was sequenced was blood. These TCRs come from a girl aged 10 to 17 with multiple sclerosis. Each CDR3 is given with its conserved first and last residue.

>TRBV20-1
CSALLAGVREQYF
>TRBV5-6
CASSLQGLLGELFF
>TRBV7-9
CASSVTVTPNYGYTF
>TRBV10-3
CAISPGGYNEQFF
>TRBV27
CASSFTGRETQYF
>TRBV7-3
CASSSSRGAAYEQYF
>TRBV20-1
CSAGDRGTGVGKTQYF
>TRBV21-1
CASSMDRGNEQFF
>TRBV29-1
CSAETGPPDLGQFF
>TRBV3-1
CASSRKGANYGCTF
>TRBV2
CASKGESVSNTDTQYF
>TRBV3-1
CTSSQWFVSSGPYEQYF
>TRBV13
CASSPRDIGTQYF
>TRBV15
CAASSPGDRGVEQYF
>TRBV5-1
CASSDGTSGTPEQYF
>TRBV4-1
CASSQVDNEQYF
>TRBV29-1
CSVLRTVEEAFF
>TRBV29-1
CSVLLAGVPEHNEQFF
>TRBV29-1
CSVAPRQGSYEQYF
>TRBV3-1
CASSNAGAYNEQFF
>TRBV20-1
CSAHGGSNHEQYF
>TRBV5-1
CASSLQGLAGYTF